This T cell receptor beta chain comes out of a study of blood T cell repertoires in COVID-19 (dated by TCRdb to 2020 to 2021). Regarding the complete study: Collaborator samples came from the United States, Italy and Spain and covered acute and convalescent phases of COVID-19. The prospective study material was composed of cDNA or gDNA derived from T cells, B-cell-depleted T cells, or PBMCs. Deeply sampled blood TCRbeta repertoires from subjects exposed to, actively infected with, or recovered from COVID-19 were included in the dataset. The repertoires were released in a freely available public database intended as a resource for research on the immune response to SARS-CoV-2. Samples were obtained from the ongoing ImmuneRACE study (first 160 participants) and from 950 to 1,500 subjects provided by 6 global collaborators. Sample metadata almost always included a de-identified subject ID, COVID-19 status, age in years and sex. HLA class I and class II types, where available, came from metadata supplied by the sample provider rather than from assay-based typing.

Comment on this clone: Its antigen specificity is not known. No much larger clonotype is one base removed from it; base qualities were not supplied.

In Seattle, one collaborating source enrolled patients while the infection was active and tracked those patients longitudinally over the course of disease. Each collaborating institution followed its own protocols to collect whole blood in K2EDTA tubes. For TCRbeta analysis, collaborator samples were shipped as frozen whole blood, as isolated PBMCs, or as DNA extracted from either sample type. TCRbeta CDR3 regions were amplified from genomic DNA using the immunoSEQ Assay, a bias-controlled multiplex PCR. In the source study's methods: Within the assay, amplification of reference gene primers was used to estimate how many nucleated cells each sample contained. To quantify the absolute abundance of each unique TCRbeta CDR3 rearrangement, sequence reads were collapsed and filtered. Productive Simpson clonality was computed per sample as the square root of Simpson's diversity index over productive rearrangements. Entries here come from immuneACCESS through TCRdb and include only in-frame sequences with V and J called. Some clones fail to appear in such tables; in the studies checked, an unresolved V gene covers under half of the shortfall, and the cause of the remainder is unknown. V and J calls and clone size are those listed in that table; D and trimming were worked out from the DNA. Recorded for this sample are 60,000 to 90,000 clones; around 84% of them occurred a single time. Together, the top ten hold approximately 9.9% of the sample.

From a lookup of the germline V gene (reference sequence), CDR1 and CDR2 are SEHNR and FQNEAQ. Reading from cysteine to phenylalanine, the CDR3 counts 16 amino acids. The entry retains the CDR3 DNA only, 48 bases that are in frame from base 1. V and J are trimmed by 5 bases and 0 bases, and the gene matches miss 9 bases of the junction. General study outcomes and caveats: Clinical and demographic metadata were provided uncurated, with the amount varying by source and participant.

This sequence was found in a man aged 55 to 70 with COVID-19, enrolled during active disease. This receptor chain uses TRBV7-9 and TRBJ2-5, and 7 junction bases match TRBD1. Sample: peripheral blood. CDR3 region: CASSPSGTVYQETQYF. DNA sequence: TGTGCCAGCAGCCCCTCCGGGACAGTGTACCAAGAGACCCAGTACTTC.